A single TCR beta chain is shown here with its context. Antigen unknown. These data originate in a study of beta chain features in type 1 diabetes. Whole-study context: Researchers looked at 107,917,701 sorted cells across all samples.

As every portion of the isolated RNA was reverse transcribed, the sequencing read expressed TCRB transcripts. Some clones are missing from TCRdb's copy, which holds only in-frame ones; the method was immunoSEQ multiplex PCR. The sample lists about 360,000 clones; roughly 13% were seen once. Points from the study as a whole: PCR may have favored shorter templates equally in patients and controls.

This clonotype originated in a man younger than 35 in good health. Input material: naive CD4+ T cells from blood.

The CDR3 DNA sequence: TGTGCCAGTAGTAAGGGACTAGCGGGGAACAATGAGCAGTTCTTC. Translating it yields CASSKGLAGNNEQFF. The J gene is TRBJ2-1, the V gene TRBV19; the match to TRBD2 covers 13 bases. This CDR3 is built from 15 residues. Germline trimming cut 4 bases from V and 5 bases from J; bases unmatched to any gene: 2. CDR1 and CDR2 from the germline V gene are LNHDA and SQIVND (reference sequence).